The following is a T cell receptor beta chain sequence with its context. This receptor's antigen is unknown. No much larger clone is present one base from it, and per-base qualities are unavailable. This specimen belongs to a study of shared clonotypes between healthy human individuals (dated by TCRdb to about 2020). About the full investigation: The cohort comprised a couple of women and a few men aged 18 to 49 years. For each donor, three plates each were used for CD4 naive and CD4 memory, two plates were used for CD8 naive, and one plate was used for CD8 memory. Blood TCR repertoires of 5 or 6 healthy adults were deeply sequenced to estimate repertoire size and the extent of clonotype sharing between individuals. Different laboratories and diverse techniques were used to prepare libraries and sequence TCR repertoires, to increase sequencing depth and limit assay-specific biases. Leukapheresis yielded between about 0.85 and 10 billion PBMCs per donor. Overall results and qualifications from the work: Pairwise subsampling indicated that sequencing depth was expected to affect the degree of clonotype sharing among donors. Because the study included only a small number of donors, the genetic and exposure-history diversity represented was limited. Across a handful of donors, around 5% of naive CD4, roughly 3.5% of naive CD8, roughly 2.2% of memory CD4, and about 0.4% of memory CD8 clonotypes were shared. Sampling was restricted to blood, and TCR repertoires in tissue are likely to differ from TCR repertoires in blood. Naive subsets generally had larger estimated clonotype richness than memory subsets did. Rarefaction of sorted-subset datasets indicated incomplete sequencing despite the large sequencing depth. Compared with non-shared clonotypes, clonotypes shared by all four sorted-subset donors had higher generation probabilities.

Using the deep immunoSEQ assay, multiplex PCR amplified TCR CDR3 regions from genomic DNA. Extracted genomic DNA from each cell subset was spread evenly across all wells of several immunoSEQ 96-well plates, with each plate serving as a replicate. Each replicate PCR for sorted subsets received 200 ng genomic DNA, equal to about 30,000 T cell genomes. Purified libraries were measured with a Qubit 3.0 fluorometer, size-checked on a Bioanalyzer 2100, and measured again with the KAPA Library Quantification kit. A separate single-read 150-cycle Illumina NextSeq 550 flow cell was used to sequence each immunoSEQ 96-well plate. The study's processing was this. The immunoSEQ output contained only junctional sequences without quality scores, so filtering could not match that applied to full-length reads. Sequences were annotated with PyIR, a Python wrapper for IgBLAST v1.9, using IMGT germline references to assign V/J genes and CDR3. Reads with weak V/J assignments (E-value above 1e-6), missing CDR3, stop codons, out-of-frame junctions, or ambiguous translated residues were removed. V3J clonotypes were defined by identical inferred V gene, J gene, and CDR3 amino acid sequence. Percentage overlap between repertoires was calculated by dividing the number of shared unique clonotypes by the size of the smaller repertoire. Three approaches were used to assess repertoire richness: RTK rarefaction, the Chao1 estimator, and Recon v2.1 estimates of unobserved clonotypes. Generation probabilities were computed with OLGA for all TCRbeta clonotypes obtained by the gDNA method from several donors. The source is immuneACCESS, and TCRdb retained only in-frame sequences with V and J called. Part of the clones is not carried over; for the studies checked, unresolved V genes explain less than half of this, and the remainder is unexplained. Clone size and the V and J calls come from that table; the DNA yielded D and trimming. The sample includes under 2.5 million clones, with roughly 90% observed a single time. The ten largest account for 0.37% of the sample.

CDR1 and CDR2 are read off the germline V gene as MDHEN and SYDVKM. V loses 5 bases at its end and J loses 2 bases; junction bases beyond the gene matches: 10. The CDR3 runs 17 residues from the cysteine to the phenylalanine. Only CDR3 DNA remains: 51 bases, in frame from the first base. The donors were healthy, HIV-negative adults who had no recently reported acute infections or vaccinations. Every donor was a Caucasian adult living in Nashville, Tennessee, USA. CD4+ T cells were enriched by magnetic negative selection, after which naive cells were positively selected on CD45RA and the negative fraction was taken as the memory subset. Blood was obtained by leukapheresis, after which PBMCs were separated by Ficoll-Histopaque density gradient centrifugation and cryopreserved in liquid nitrogen vapor phase. Analytical flow cytometry was used to check the purity and quantity of each magnetically sorted T cell population. Genomic DNA was isolated from every sorted fraction and measured by UV absorbance on a Nanodrop 2000c.

This receptor was taken from a man aged 18 to 29 in good health. Some clones in this sample may be carry-over from other donors' samples. The V gene is TRBV28 and the J gene is TRBJ2-5, and TRBD1 matches 11 of the central bases. Sample: naive CD4+ T cells from PBMCs. The sample's cell subset or site label, decoded: CD45RA+ positively selected. The nucleotides are TGTGCCAGCAGTCCTGTACTCGGACAGGGGGCTCAAGAGACCCAGTACTTC. Protein translation: CASSPVLGQGAQETQYF.